This is a list of T cell receptor beta chains from one sample in a study of T cell changes during pregnancy in multiple sclerosis. Some clones are missing from TCRdb's copy, which holds only in-frame ones; the method was immunoSEQ multiplex PCR. Of tens of thousands of clones listed, about 90% are singletons. The sequencing here drew on peripheral blood, taken in the first trimester of pregnancy. The receptors were gathered from a female donor in good health, enrolled as a control in a pregnancy study. CDR3s include the opening cysteine and the closing phenylalanine or tryptophan. The D gene is left open where the match is weak. The size of a clone is reported for some rows only, either as once, few or many, or as a class for expanded clones.

length	V	size	J	D	DNA	CDR3
14	TRBV6-5	NA	TRBJ1-2	NA	TGTGCCAGCAGCTCCCGGACGGGGAGGGATGGCTACACCTTC	CASSSRTGRDGYTF
14	TRBV30	NA	TRBJ2-1	TRBD2	TGTGCCTGGGGGTCGGGACTAGCATCCAATGAGCAGTTCTTC	CAWGSGLASNEQFF
19	TRBV7-2	NA	TRBJ2-3	TRBD2	TGTGCCAGCAGCTTAGAGCCGGGGATGGCGGGAGGGGACACAGATACGCAGTATTTT	CASSLEPGMAGGDTDTQYF
17	TRBV5-4	NA	TRBJ2-3	TRBD2	TGTGCCAGCAGCGCGGGAGGTCTAGCGGGAGTGGGAGATACGCAGTATTTT	CASSAGGLAGVGDTQYF
14	TRBV5-1	NA	TRBJ2-3	TRBD1	TGCGCCAGCAGCCCCGGACAGGGATGGGATACGCAGTATTTT	CASSPGQGWDTQYF
15	TRBV11-2	NA	TRBJ1-5	TRBD1	TGTGCCAGCAGCAAAGGGGGACAGAAGAATCAGCCCCAGCATTTT	CASSKGGQKNQPQHF
16	TRBV2	NA	TRBJ2-7	TRBD1	TGTGCCAGCAGGGGGGACAGGGCAACTCTTAGATACGAGCAGTACTTC	CASRGDRATLRYEQYF
14	TRBV29-1	NA	TRBJ1-2	NA	TGCAGCGCTGCCGGGTCCCCGTCCCCTTATGGCTACACCTTC	CSAAGSPSPYGYTF
15	TRBV6-1	few	TRBJ1-1	TRBD1	TGTGCCAGCAGTAGGACGGACAGGGGTGGAACTGAAGCTTTCTTT	CASSRTDRGGTEAFF
16	TRBV7-6	NA	TRBJ1-1	TRBD1	TGTGCCAGCAGCTTACGGGGGACAGGGCCGAACACTGAAGCTTTCTTT	CASSLRGTGPNTEAFF
15	TRBV4-1	NA	TRBJ2-4	NA	TGCGCCAGCAGCCAAGGCACACAGCAGGGGAACATTCAGTACTTC	CASSQGTQQGNIQYF
15	TRBV9	NA	TRBJ2-7	NA	TGTGCCAGCAGCGTCGGAACCCTAGCGAACTACGAGCAGTACTTC	CASSVGTLANYEQYF
15	TRBV7-8	NA	TRBJ2-5	TRBD1	TGTGCCAGCAGCTTAGAGAGGACAGGGCGGGAGACCCAGTACTTC	CASSLERTGRETQYF
17	TRBV4-1	NA	TRBJ1-2	NA	TGCGCCAGCAGCCGAGGCGTCAGGGAACCTCCTAACTATGGCTACACCTTC	CASSRGVREPPNYGYTF
16	TRBV11-3	once	TRBJ2-7	TRBD2	TGTGCCAGCAGCCCCGGGACTAGCGGCCCGACCTACGAGCAGTACTTC	CASSPGTSGPTYEQYF
11	TRBV29-1	NA	TRBJ1-2	NA	TGCAGCGTTTCCAAGGGGAATGGCTACACCTTC	CSVSKGNGYTF
15	TRBV15	NA	TRBJ1-6	NA	TGTGCCACCAGCAGAGATCCCCAGGGTAATTCACCCCTCCACTTT	CATSRDPQGNSPLHF
18	TRBV7-2	NA	TRBJ2-1	TRBD2	TGTGCCAGCAGCTTAGTAGCGGGGGGACTCAACTCCTACAATGAGCAGTTCTTC	CASSLVAGGLNSYNEQFF
16	TRBV21-1	NA	TRBJ2-7	NA	TGTGCCAGCAGCAAAATTGGGACTAGCGGGGTCTACGAGCAGTACTTC	CASSKIGTSGVYEQYF
17	TRBV7-2	NA	TRBJ2-2	NA	TGTGCCAGCAGCCCGAACTTCTCTAGGGGCCATAGCGGGGAGCTGTTTTTT	CASSPNFSRGHSGELFF
15	TRBV6-5	NA	TRBJ2-1	TRBD2	TGTGCCAGCAGAAGAGCGGGAGCGCAAGGCAATGAGCAGTTCTTC	CASRRAGAQGNEQFF